These T cell receptor beta chains were read from a single sample in a study of OX40 agonist ivuxolimab in advanced cancers. Measured with immunoSEQ multiplex PCR; TCRdb has only the in-frame clones, and not every one. The repertoire holds around 62,000 clones, with roughly 82% as singletons. Here the sequenced sample was CD4+ or CD8+ T cells sorted from blood, taken in a trial of the OX40 agonist ivuxolimab. The receptor source for this set is an adult with an advanced solid tumor such as melanoma, head and neck, liver or kidney cancer. Both conserved end residues are part of each CDR3. Fields, in order: D gene, clone size, J gene, V gene, CDR3 protein, CDR3 DNA. A D gene is named only where the DNA matches it firmly. Expanded clones get a size class; other rows say once, few or many, or leave the size out.

D: TRBD1
size: once
J: TRBJ2-5
V: TRBV6-1
CDR3: CASTPTGGGETQYF
DNA: TGTGCCAGCACCCCGACAGGGGGCGGGGAGACCCAGTACTTC

D: NA
size: NA
J: TRBJ1-5
V: TRBV21-1
CDR3: CASSTPLAGQRRYSNQPQHF
DNA: TGTGCCAGCAGCACTCCCTTGGCGGGCCAGCGGCGATATAGCAATCAGCCCCAGCATTTT

D: NA
size: NA
J: TRBJ2-1
V: TRBV6-1
CDR3: CATRDHLSNEQFF
DNA: TGTGCCACCAGGGACCACTTGAGCAATGAGCAGTTCTTC

D: TRBD1
size: NA
J: TRBJ2-4
V: TRBV2
CDR3: CASTPQGSGNIQYF
DNA: TGTGCCAGCACTCCACAGGGGTCGGGGAACATTCAGTACTTC

D: NA
size: NA
J: TRBJ1-1
V: TRBV7-6
CDR3: CASSLDTNTEAFF
DNA: TGTGCCAGCAGCCTGGACACGAACACTGAAGCTTTCTTT

D: TRBD2
size: NA
J: TRBJ2-7
V: TRBV4-1
CDR3: CASSQGTSGVGEQYF
DNA: TGCGCCAGCAGCCAAGGGACTAGCGGGGTTGGCGAGCAGTACTTC

D: NA
size: NA
J: TRBJ2-5
V: TRBV10-3
CDR3: CAISGGGAGETQYF
DNA: TGTGCCATCAGTGGAGGGGGGGCCGGGGAGACCCAGTACTTC

D: NA
size: once
J: TRBJ1-5
V: TRBV9
CDR3: CASSVDVGQPQHF
DNA: TGTGCCAGCAGCGTAGACGTGGGCCAGCCCCAGCATTTT

D: NA
size: NA
J: TRBJ1-6
V: TRBV28
CDR3: CASSFSRVTYNSPLHF
DNA: TGTGCCAGCAGTTTTTCCAGGGTCACCTATAATTCACCCCTCCACTTT

D: NA
size: NA
J: TRBJ2-4
V: TRBV27
CDR3: CASSTGGIQYF
DNA: TGTGCCAGCAGCACCGGGGGCATTCAGTACTTC

D: NA
size: NA
J: TRBJ2-7
V: TRBV6-5
CDR3: CASSTVYEQYF
DNA: TGTGCCAGCTCAACGGTTTACGAGCAGTACTTC